The next 8 T cell receptor beta chains were all read from a single sample in a study of T cell responses to AZD1222 COVID-19 vaccine. Measured with immunoSEQ multiplex PCR; TCRdb has only the in-frame clones, and not every one. Here the sample spans tens of thousands of clones, approximately 86% being singletons. The sequencing here drew on peripheral blood, taken on day 0 of MenACWY control vaccination. Receptors were obtained from an adult in good health.

The CDR3, as DNA: TGTGCCATCAGTGGGACAGGGGTCAATTCACCCCTCCACTTT. This encodes CAISGTGVNSPLHF. This sequence joins TRBV10-3 and TRBJ1-6, with 9 nucleotides matching TRBD1. This CDR3 is 14 amino acids long. CDR1 is ENHRY and CDR2 is SYGVKD in the germline V gene. The V segment lost 4 bases and the J segment 7 bases; nucleotides outside the gene matches: 2.

The CDR3 DNA follows: TGTGCCAGCAGCCAGACTAGCGGGGGGCTGGATGAGCAGTTCTTC. This sequence encodes CASSQTSGGLDEQFF. This rearrangement joins TRBV7-2 to TRBJ2-1; TRBD2 agrees at 13 bases. Germline V gene sequence: CDR1 SGHTA, CDR2 FQGNSA. Trimming cost V 5 bases and J 8 bases; bases outside gene matches: 6. The CDR3 sequence is 15 residues long.

The chain carries TRBV14 and TRBJ2-1; 11 nucleotides align to TRBD2. Germline V gene data show CDR1 as SGHDN and CDR2 as FVKESK. This CDR3 is built from 15 residues. With 3 bases clipped from V and 4 bases from J, the junction kept 2 bases outside the gene matches. In DNA form, the CDR3 reads TGTGCCAGCAGCCAGGGACTAGCGGATTACAATGAGCAGTTCTTC. Its translation: CASSQGLADYNEQFF.

The V call is TRBV4-1, the J call TRBJ1-5, with D unresolved. The germline V gene has CDR1 MGHRA and CDR2 YSYEKL. V lost 0 bases, J lost 3 bases, and 6 bases lay in between. There are 14 residues in the CDR3. This CDR3 is CASSQDPLNQPQHF. Written as DNA, the CDR3 is TGCGCCAGCAGCCAAGATCCCCTCAATCAGCCCCAGCATTTT.

The chain employs TRBV5-8 and TRBJ2-3; 7 positions match TRBD1. This CDR3 region has 14 residues. V lost 7 bases, J lost 4 bases, and 9 bases stayed unmatched. CDR1 is SGHTS, CDR2 YDEGEE, per germline. The CDR3 sequence is CASWDRGGPDTQYF. CDR3 coding DNA: TGTGCCAGCTGGGACAGAGGGGGACCAGATACGCAGTATTTT.

The genes are TRBV6-2 or TRBV6-3 and TRBJ1-2; no definite D call. This CDR3 contains 12 residues. CDR1 is MNHEY and CDR2 is SVGEGT in the germline V gene. V lost 2 bases to trimming and J lost 7 bases, with 8 bases between them. CDR3 amino acids: CASSYNGVGYTF. The CDR3 region has the DNA TGTGCCAGCAGTTACAACGGGGTTGGCTACACCTTC.

The genes are TRBV14 and TRBJ2-5, with D tentatively TRBD2 (5 bases). V lost 2 bases, J lost 5 bases, and 15 bases lay in between. The germline gives CDR1 SGHDN, CDR2 FVKESK. CDR3 length: 15 residues. The CDR3 DNA is TGTGCCAGCAGCCAAAACGGGGTAGGAATCGAGACCCAGTACTTC. Its protein product is CASSQNGVGIETQYF.

The V and J genes are TRBV2 and TRBJ1-2; D gene unclear. Germline V gene sequence: CDR1 SNHLY, CDR2 FYNNEI. V was trimmed by 6 bases and J by 5 bases, leaving 19 bases between them. The CDR3 loop spans 15 amino acids. The CDR3 coding sequence is TGTGCCAGCAGGAGCCGGGTTATGAATTCTTATGGCTACACCTTC. This codes for CASRSRVMNSYGYTF.